A selection of T cell receptor beta chains follows, all from one sample in a study of T cell repertoires in cytomegalovirus infection. TCRdb fed the reads into MiXCR, producing one record per CDR3 protein. The repertoire holds fewer than 200,000 distinct CDR3 sequences, about 20% seen once, with roughly 27% in the top ten. What these receptors recognize is not known. The sample consisted of CD8+ T cells from cultured PBMCs, taken from culture after CMV antigen stimulation. These receptors all come from a human donor in good health (CMV status not recorded). Some clones in this sample may be carry-over from other donors' samples. The CDR3 runs from the conserved cysteine through the conserved F or W. The order of the fields is D gene, V gene, clone size, J gene, CDR3 protein, CDR3 DNA. A D gene is named only where the DNA matches it firmly. Clone size appears in some rows only: once, few, many, or a class for an expanded clone.

D: TRBD1
V: TRBV7-2
size: few
J: TRBJ1-4
CDR3: CASSPGTGGPVATNEKLFF
DNA: TGTGCCAGCAGTCCCGGGACAGGGGGTCCCGTTGCAACTAATGAAAAACTGTTTTTT

D: -
V: TRBV7-9
size: -
J: TRBJ2-7
CDR3: CASSLSPHPYEQYF
DNA: TGTGCCAGCAGCTTAAGCCCCCATCCTTACGAGCAGTACTTC

D: -
V: TRBV7-3
size: few
J: TRBJ1-1
CDR3: CASSLKGVMNTEAFF
DNA: TGTGCCAGCAGCTTAAAGGGAGTTATGAACACTGAAGCTTTCTTT

D: -
V: TRBV7-2
size: few
J: TRBJ2-2
CDR3: CASSLLRRGGTGELFF
DNA: TGTGCCAGCAGCTTATTGCGAAGGGGAGGCACCGGGGAGCTGTTTTTT

D: -
V: TRBV4-1
size: many
J: TRBJ1-1
CDR3: CASSPRTMNTEAFF
DNA: TGCGCCAGCAGCCCGCGAACGATGAACACTGAAGCTTTCTTT

D: -
V: TRBV4-2
size: few
J: TRBJ1-5
CDR3: CASSPAPPQGSNQPQHF
DNA: TGTGCCAGCAGCCCTGCCCCCCCCCAGGGAAGCAATCAGCCCCAGCATTTT

D: -
V: TRBV7-2
size: few
J: TRBJ2-4
CDR3: CASSLIPRNIQYF
DNA: TGTGCCAGCAGCTTAATCCCGAGAAACATTCAGTACTTC

D: TRBD1
V: TRBV20-1
size: few
J: TRBJ2-7
CDR3: CSAFTGGFAYEQYF
DNA: TGCAGTGCTTTTACAGGGGGCTTCGCCTACGAGCAGTACTTC

D: -
V: TRBV6-2/TRBV6-3
size: -
J: TRBJ2-5
CDR3: CASRIRETQYF
DNA: TGTGCCAGCAGAATACGGGAGACCCAGTACTTC

D: -
V: TRBV15
size: -
J: TRBJ2-2
CDR3: CATSRGPGHHSNSNTGELFF
DNA: TGTGCCACCAGCAGAGGTCCGGGACACCACTCGAATTCGAACACCGGGGAGCTGTTTTTT

D: -
V: TRBV7-6
size: -
J: TRBJ1-4
CDR3: CASSRTPGALEKLFF
DNA: TGTGCCAGCAGCAGAACCCCTGGGGCCCTTGAAAAACTGTTTTTT

D: -
V: TRBV12-3/TRBV12-4
size: many
J: TRBJ2-7
CDR3: CASSTLDSLKEQYF
DNA: TGTGCCAGCAGTACCTTGGACAGCCTTAAGGAGCAGTACTTC

D: -
V: TRBV7-2
size: -
J: TRBJ2-7
CDR3: CASSDRTVYEQYF
DNA: TGTGCCAGCAGCGACCGGACAGTCTACGAGCAGTACTTC

D: TRBD1
V: TRBV12-3/TRBV12-4
size: -
J: TRBJ2-7
CDR3: CASSDRGLYEQYF
DNA: TGTGCCAGTTCGGACAGGGGGCTCTACGAGCAGTACTTC

D: -
V: TRBV5-1
size: few
J: TRBJ1-6
CDR3: CASSLDVEGGGSPLHF
DNA: TGCGCCAGCAGCTTGGACGTCGAAGGGGGAGGTTCACCCCTCCACTTT

D: -
V: TRBV6-2/TRBV6-3
size: -
J: TRBJ2-7
CDR3: CASSPLLGQNFYEQYF
DNA: TGTGCCAGCAGTCCCCTACTTGGACAGAACTTCTACGAGCAGTACTTC

D: -
V: TRBV4-1
size: few
J: TRBJ2-5
CDR3: CASSQGVYQETQYF
DNA: TGCGCCAGCAGCCAAGGGGTGTACCAAGAGACCCAGTACTTC

D: -
V: TRBV27
size: -
J: TRBJ1-5
CDR3: CASSLSKGNQPQHF
DNA: TGTGCCAGCAGTTTATCGAAGGGAAATCAGCCCCAGCATTTT

D: TRBD1
V: TRBV6-2/TRBV6-3
size: -
J: TRBJ1-1
CDR3: CASTPRTGTVEAFF
DNA: TGTGCCAGCACCCCGAGAACCGGGACAGTTGAAGCTTTCTTT

D: TRBD2
V: TRBV24-1
size: -
J: TRBJ2-1
CDR3: CATRSGGGEYNEQFF
DNA: TGTGCCACCAGGTCTGGCGGGGGGGAGTACAATGAGCAGTTCTTC

D: -
V: TRBV11-2
size: -
J: TRBJ2-4
CDR3: CASSLDRDSKNIQYF
DNA: TGTGCCAGCAGCTTAGATCGCGACAGCAAAAACATTCAGTACTTC

D: -
V: TRBV9
size: -
J: TRBJ2-3
CDR3: CASSYGPGDTDTQYF
DNA: TGTGCCAGCAGCTACGGCCCCGGGGACACAGATACGCAGTATTTT

D: -
V: TRBV5-1
size: -
J: TRBJ1-1
CDR3: CASNFGGGIEAFF
DNA: TGCGCCAGCAACTTCGGGGGTGGTATTGAAGCTTTCTTT